This T cell receptor beta chain was recorded in a study of T-cell reconstitution after alpha-beta-depleted transplantation in children. Study-level results: Some patients' high day-60 TCRbeta diversity was traced to surviving recipient T cells and thymic progenitors.

The sample holds a few counts of this clonotype. Its antigen is unidentified. It was with unique molecular identifiers that the TCRbeta library was prepared. Using its own MiXCR run on the PCR reads, TCRdb lists one record per CDR3 protein. This table has hundreds of thousands of distinct CDR3 sequences, 10% to 15% appearing once. The source of this sequence is a male patient between 5 and 17 years old who had a stem cell transplant for acute myeloid leukemia, so the T cells may come from the graft donor. This sample comprised PBMCs, mostly from graft donor cells, obtained 360 days after TCRalphabeta/CD19-depleted stem cell transplant.

The CDR3 loop is CSVGAGGPPTIEQFF. CDR3 in DNA: TGCAGCGTTGGAGCGGGAGGGCCCCCGACGATTGAGCAGTTCTTC. This chain connects TRBV29-1 to TRBJ2-1; 10 nucleotides align to TRBD2. The CDR3 contains 15 residues. Germline CDR1 and CDR2: SQVTM and ANQGSEA. The V segment lost 4 bases and the J segment 9 bases; nucleotides outside the gene matches: 12.